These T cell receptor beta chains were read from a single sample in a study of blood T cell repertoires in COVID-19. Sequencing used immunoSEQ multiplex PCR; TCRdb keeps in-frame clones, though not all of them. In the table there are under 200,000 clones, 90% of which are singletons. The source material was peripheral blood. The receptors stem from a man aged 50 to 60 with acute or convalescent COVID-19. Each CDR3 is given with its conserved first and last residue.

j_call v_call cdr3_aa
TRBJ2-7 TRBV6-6 CASSYWAHSYEQYF
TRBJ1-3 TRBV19 CASSPQGSGNTIYF
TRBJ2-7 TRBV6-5 CASRGTGGGEQYF
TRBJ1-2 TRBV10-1 CAGQGKGTGPYGYTF
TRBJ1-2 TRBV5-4 CASSLLTLGGSSLAGYTF
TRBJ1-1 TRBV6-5 CASSYSGGINTEAFF
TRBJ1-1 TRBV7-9 CASSQDLNTEAFF
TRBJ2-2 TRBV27 CASSKRTVKNTGELFF
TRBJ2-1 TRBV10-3 CAISDRWLDGNEQFF
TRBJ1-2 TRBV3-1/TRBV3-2 CASSQADYGYTF
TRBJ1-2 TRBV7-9 CASSSPGRGAYGYTF
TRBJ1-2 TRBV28 CASRKGQGAGGYTF
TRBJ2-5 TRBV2 CASSTDRQETQYF
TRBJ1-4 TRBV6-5 CASSYQGSTNEKLFF
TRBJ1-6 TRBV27 CASSLWGDDNSPLHF
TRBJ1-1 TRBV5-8 CASSLTWGRNTEAFF
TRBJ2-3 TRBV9 CASSVVGQGVQDTQYF
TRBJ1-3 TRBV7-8 CASSFPGQQNPTIYF
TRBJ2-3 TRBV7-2 CASSRLAADTQYF
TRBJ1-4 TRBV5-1 CASRAGLNEKLFF
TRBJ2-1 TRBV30 CAWHRGNEQFF
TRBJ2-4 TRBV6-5 CASSRGGWDIQYF
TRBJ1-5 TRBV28 CASGNRQGNRPQHF
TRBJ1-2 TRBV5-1 CASSLGQGVHGYTF
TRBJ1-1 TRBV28 CASSGGVNTEAFF
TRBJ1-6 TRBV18 CASSTGTGGNSPLHF
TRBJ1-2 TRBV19 CATQLAGIGYTF
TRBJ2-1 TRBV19 CASTYSGRASVEQFF
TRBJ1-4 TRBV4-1 CASSPQGVTNEKLFF
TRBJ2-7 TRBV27 CASSSLAGGVYEQYF
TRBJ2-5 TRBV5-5 CASSLGTSGSGQETQYF
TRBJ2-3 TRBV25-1 CASSEPRDFEGTQYF
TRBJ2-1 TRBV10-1 CASSVGASGSNEQFF
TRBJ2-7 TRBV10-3 CAISETGLAGAEQYF
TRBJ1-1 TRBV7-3 CASSSEGAGTEAFF
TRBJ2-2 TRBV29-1 CSVGGAETNTGELFF
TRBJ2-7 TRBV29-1 CSVAGVGQGNYEQYF
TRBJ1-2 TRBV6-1 CASSASPGGFNYGYTF
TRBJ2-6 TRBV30 CAWGGAGANVLTF
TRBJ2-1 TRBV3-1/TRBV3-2 CASSQGGLAGVEEVGEQFF
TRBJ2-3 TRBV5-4 CASSLRGGSTDTQYF
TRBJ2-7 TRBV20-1 CSASGPYEQYF